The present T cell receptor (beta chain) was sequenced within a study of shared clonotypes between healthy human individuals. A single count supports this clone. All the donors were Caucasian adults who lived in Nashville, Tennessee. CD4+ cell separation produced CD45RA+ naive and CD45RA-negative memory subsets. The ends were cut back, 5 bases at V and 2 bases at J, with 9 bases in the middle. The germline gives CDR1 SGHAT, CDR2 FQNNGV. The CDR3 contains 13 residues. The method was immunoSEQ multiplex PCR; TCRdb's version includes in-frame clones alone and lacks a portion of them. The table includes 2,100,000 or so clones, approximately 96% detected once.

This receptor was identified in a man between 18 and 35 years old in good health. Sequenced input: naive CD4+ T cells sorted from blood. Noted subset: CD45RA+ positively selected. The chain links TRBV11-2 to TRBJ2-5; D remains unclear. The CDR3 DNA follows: TGTGCCAGCAGCGCTACGTTACAAGAGACCCAGTACTTC. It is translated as CASSATLQETQYF.